This T cell receptor (beta chain) was identified during a study of cytotoxic CD8 clonotypes in ibrutinib-treated CLL (dated by TCRdb to about 2021). Regarding the complete study: In this cohort, some 16 patients were treatment-naive and ten to eleven were relapsed/refractory, while some 18 had unmutated IGHV. Of the 86 participants in the trial, about 25 had longitudinal samples available. Responses were partial in around 24 patients and complete in 2; after median 68 months follow-up, about 14 stayed in remission and some twelve progressed. Cryopreserved peripheral blood mononuclear cells were collected before treatment, at response, and at either disease progression or sustained remission. The response samples were drawn at a median of roughly twelve months into treatment, with a range of roughly 6 to 40 months. On average, each sample had about 250,000 productive templates and more than 75,000 productive rearrangements. Patients were still on ibrutinib when every remission and progressive disease sample was collected.

For TCR beta library preparation, 1.5 to 2 micrograms of genomic DNA were extracted from the cryopreserved PBMCs. Longitudinal blood samples from CLL patients on ibrutinib monotherapy were analyzed using high-throughput TCR beta sequencing. Patients were enrolled in a phase 2 open-label single-center ibrutinib monotherapy trial. The goal of deep resolution MiSeq sequencing was a depth between 1 in 1 million and 1 in 200,000 T cells, and coverage averaged 10x per clonotype. TCR beta libraries were generated with the immunoSEQ hsTCRB Kit. As for the authors' bioinformatics: The data were analyzed with ImmunoSEQ Analyzer and ImmunoSEQ Data Assistant, and V, D and J gene assignments followed IMGT definitions. Clonality was computed as one minus normalized Shannon entropy of productive rearrangement frequencies, ranging from 0 to 1. Only overrepresented clonotypes making up at least 0.05% of the repertoire of each patient were included in the public clonotype analysis. Some 14 age-matched healthy donor repertoires from immuneACCESS served as clonality controls. TCRdb limited this immuneACCESS table to in-frame rearrangements with V and J called. A share of clones is missing; checked studies link under half to unresolved V genes, and the rest is unexplained. V, J and clone size derive from that table, while D and trimming were established from the DNA sequence. The sample contains roughly 330,000 clones, over 55% of them found a single time. The top ten constitute 6.3% of the sample.

Measured from the cysteine to the phenylalanine, the CDR3 is 16 residues long. Left in the record is the CDR3 DNA by itself, 48 bases read in frame from the first base. CDR1 and CDR2, looked up from the germline V gene (reference sequence), are LNHNV and YYDKDF. From V the trimming removes 3 bases and from J it removes 6 bases, while the gene matches leave 9 bases of the junction unaccounted for. The research as a whole found: Baseline clonality exceeded that of age-matched healthy donors and correlated strongly with circulating CD8+ T-cell counts. Lymph node repertoires were not examined, and the timing of sampling was not matched between patients in sustained remission and those whose disease progressed. Clonality rose at ibrutinib response, remained stable during sustained remission, and dropped back toward baseline at progression. Public clonotypes were rare and either contracted or stayed stable during treatment, and the rise in clonality at ibrutinib response reflected the expansion of private clonotypes.

This clone was counted only a few times. Its antigen remains undetermined. Within one base of it there is no much larger clone, and no base qualities were kept. The specimen comprised PBMCs, sampled after 36 months of ibrutinib treatment. The sequence came from a human donor with chronic lymphocytic leukemia. The V gene is TRBV15 and the J gene is TRBJ2-1, with 9 junctional bases fitting TRBD1. The DNA sequence is as follows: TGTGCCACCAGCAGCACCGGGACAGGGTTCCCCAATGAGCAGTTCTTC. It encodes CATSSTGTGFPNEQFF.